This entry features one TCR beta chain sequence. The assay was immunoSEQ multiplex PCR, and TCRdb's table has in-frame clones only and misses some. The sample yields fewer than 65,000 clones, over 75% seen once. This sample's time point: pretreatment peripheral blood. This entry is derived from a study of PD-L1 blockade in urothelial cancer. The V gene lost 6 bases and the J gene lost 5 bases, with 10 bases spanning the gap. From germline, CDR1 is SEHNR and CDR2 FQNEAQ (reference sequence). The CDR3 has 12 residues. This sequence was found in a man aged 65 to 85 with urothelial cancer. The starting material was PBMCs, obtained around atezolizumab (anti-PD-L1) treatment. V gene TRBV7-9 combines with J gene TRBJ1-1, with a possible D match to TRBD1 (6 bases). CDR3 DNA: TGTGCCAGCAGGCCAGGGGAAACTGAAGCTTTCTTT. It yields the protein CASRPGETEAFF.